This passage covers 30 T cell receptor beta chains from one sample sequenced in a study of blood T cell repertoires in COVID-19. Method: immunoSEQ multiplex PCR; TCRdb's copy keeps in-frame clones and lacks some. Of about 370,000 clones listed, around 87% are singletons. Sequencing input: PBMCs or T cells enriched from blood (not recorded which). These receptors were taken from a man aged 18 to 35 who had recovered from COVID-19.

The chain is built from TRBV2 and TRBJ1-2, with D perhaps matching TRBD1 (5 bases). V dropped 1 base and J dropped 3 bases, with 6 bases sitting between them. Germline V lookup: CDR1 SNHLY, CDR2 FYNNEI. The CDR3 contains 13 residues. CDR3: CASSEGDYYGYTF. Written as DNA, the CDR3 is TGTGCCAGCAGTGAAGGGGACTACTATGGCTACACCTTC.

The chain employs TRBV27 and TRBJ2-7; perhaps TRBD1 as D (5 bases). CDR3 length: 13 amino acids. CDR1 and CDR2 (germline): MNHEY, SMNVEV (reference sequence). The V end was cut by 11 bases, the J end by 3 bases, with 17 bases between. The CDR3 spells CASSIDRNYEQYF. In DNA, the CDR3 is TGTGCCTCATCGATCGACAGAAACTACGAGCAGTACTTC.

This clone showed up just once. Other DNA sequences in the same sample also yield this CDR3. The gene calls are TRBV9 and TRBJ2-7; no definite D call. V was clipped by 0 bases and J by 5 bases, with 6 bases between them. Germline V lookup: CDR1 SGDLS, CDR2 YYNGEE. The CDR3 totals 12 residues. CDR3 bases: TGTGCCAGCAGCGTAGGAGGCAACGAGCAGTACTTC. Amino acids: CASSVGGNEQYF.

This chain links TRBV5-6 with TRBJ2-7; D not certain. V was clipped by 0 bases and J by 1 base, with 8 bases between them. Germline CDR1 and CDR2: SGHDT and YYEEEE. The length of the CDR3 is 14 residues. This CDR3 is CASSLAQSSYEQYF. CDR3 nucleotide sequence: TGTGCCAGCAGCTTGGCACAGAGTTCCTACGAGCAGTACTTC.

Written as DNA, the CDR3 is TGTGCCAGCAGTGAAGGACAGGGAGGTCGCAATGAGCAGTTCTTC. Translation: CASSEGQGGRNEQFF. This rearrangement joins TRBV6-1 to TRBJ2-1, with D maybe TRBD1 (7 bases). This CDR3 contains 15 residues. V dropped 1 base and J dropped 6 bases, with 13 bases sitting between them. The germline CDR1 and CDR2 sequences are MNHNS and SASEGT.

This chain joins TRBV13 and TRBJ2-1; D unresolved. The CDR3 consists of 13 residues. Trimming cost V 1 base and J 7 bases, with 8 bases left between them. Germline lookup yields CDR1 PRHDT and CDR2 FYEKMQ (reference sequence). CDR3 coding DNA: TGTGCCAGCAGCTTAGAAACCCAGAATGAGCAGTTCTTC. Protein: CASSLETQNEQFF.

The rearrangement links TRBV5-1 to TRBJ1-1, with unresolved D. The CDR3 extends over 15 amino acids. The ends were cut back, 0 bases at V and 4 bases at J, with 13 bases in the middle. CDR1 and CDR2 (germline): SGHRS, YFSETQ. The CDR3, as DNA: TGCGCCAGCAGCTTGGGACCCGGGGAGGTCACTGAAGCTTTCTTT. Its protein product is CASSLGPGEVTEAFF.

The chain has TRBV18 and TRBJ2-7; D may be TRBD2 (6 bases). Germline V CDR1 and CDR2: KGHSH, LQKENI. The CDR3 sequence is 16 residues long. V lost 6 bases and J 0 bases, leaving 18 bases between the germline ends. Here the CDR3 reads CASSPRRGTFSYEQYF. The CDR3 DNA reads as TGTGCCAGCTCCCCGCGTCGGGGGACCTTCTCCTACGAGCAGTACTTC.

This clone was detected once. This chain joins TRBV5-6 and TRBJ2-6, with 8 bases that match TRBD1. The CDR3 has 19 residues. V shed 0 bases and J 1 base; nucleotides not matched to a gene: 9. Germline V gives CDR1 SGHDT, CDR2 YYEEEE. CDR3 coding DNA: TGTGCCAGCAGCTTGGACCCGGACAGGGCCCCTTCTGGGGCCAACGTCCTGACTTTC. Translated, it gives CASSLDPDRAPSGANVLTF.

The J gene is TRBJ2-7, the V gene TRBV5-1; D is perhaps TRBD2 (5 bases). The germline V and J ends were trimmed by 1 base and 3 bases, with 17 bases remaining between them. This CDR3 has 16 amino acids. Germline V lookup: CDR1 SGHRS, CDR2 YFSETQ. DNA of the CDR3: TGCGCCAGCAGCTTGTTCGCTGAGGGTCGTTACTACGAGCAGTACTTC. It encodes CASSLFAEGRYYEQYF.

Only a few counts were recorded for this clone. This CDR3 is CASSVEAGGNYGYTF. The CDR3 region has the DNA TGTGCCAGCAGCGTCGAGGCAGGGGGCAACTATGGCTACACCTTC. V and J are TRBV7-9 and TRBJ1-2, with TRBD1 matching 8 bases. Germline V gene sequence: CDR1 SEHNR, CDR2 FQNEAQ (reference sequence). The CDR3 covers 15 residues. J gave up 2 bases and V 5 bases, and 7 bases lay outside the gene matches. The full variable domain, in which reference TRBV7-9 and TRBJ1-2 provide the parts outside the CDR3, is DTGVSQNPRHKITKRGQNVTFRCDPISEHNRLYWYRQTLGQGPEFLTYFQNEAQLEKSRLLSDRFSAERPKGSFSTLEIQRTEQGDSAMYLCASSVEAGGNYGYTFGSGTRLTVV.

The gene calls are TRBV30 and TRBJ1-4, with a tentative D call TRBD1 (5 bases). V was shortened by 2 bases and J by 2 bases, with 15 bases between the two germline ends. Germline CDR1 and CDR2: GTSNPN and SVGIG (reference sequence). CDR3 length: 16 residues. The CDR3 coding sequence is TGTGCCTGGAGTCCTCCAGAAGCAGGGACTAATGAAAAACTGTTTTTT. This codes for CAWSPPEAGTNEKLFF.

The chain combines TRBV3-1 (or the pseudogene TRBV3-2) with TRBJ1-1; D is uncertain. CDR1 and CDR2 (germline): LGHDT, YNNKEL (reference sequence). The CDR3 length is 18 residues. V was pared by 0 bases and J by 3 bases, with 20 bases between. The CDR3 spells CASSQEIPGIWADTEAFF. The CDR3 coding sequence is TGTGCCAGCAGCCAAGAAATACCGGGGATTTGGGCGGACACTGAAGCTTTCTTT.

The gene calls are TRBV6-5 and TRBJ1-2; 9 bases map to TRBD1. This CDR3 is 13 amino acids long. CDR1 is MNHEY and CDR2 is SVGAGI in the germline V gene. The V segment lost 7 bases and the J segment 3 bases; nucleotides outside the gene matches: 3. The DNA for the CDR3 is TGTGCCAGCAAACGGGACAGGGACTATGGCTACACCTTC. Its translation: CASKRDRDYGYTF.

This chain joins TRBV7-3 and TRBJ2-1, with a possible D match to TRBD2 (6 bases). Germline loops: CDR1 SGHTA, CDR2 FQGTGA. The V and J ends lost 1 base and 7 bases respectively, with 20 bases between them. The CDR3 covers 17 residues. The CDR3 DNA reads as TGTGCCAGCAGCTTAAGCGGCGGGACTCACCTGAGAAATGAGCAGTTCTTC. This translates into CASSLSGGTHLRNEQFF.

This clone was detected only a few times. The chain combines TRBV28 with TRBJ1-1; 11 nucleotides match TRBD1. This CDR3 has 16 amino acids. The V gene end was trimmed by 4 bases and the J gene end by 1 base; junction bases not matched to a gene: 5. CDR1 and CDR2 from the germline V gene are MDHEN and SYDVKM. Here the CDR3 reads CASSYGTGGPNTEAFF. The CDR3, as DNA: TGTGCCAGCAGTTACGGGACAGGGGGGCCGAACACTGAAGCTTTCTTT.

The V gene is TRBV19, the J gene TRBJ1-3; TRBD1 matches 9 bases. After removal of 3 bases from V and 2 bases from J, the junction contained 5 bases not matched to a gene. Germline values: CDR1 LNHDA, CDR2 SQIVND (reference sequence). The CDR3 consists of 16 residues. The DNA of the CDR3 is TGTGCCAGTAGTATTCAAGGGACAGGGACTGGAAACACCATATATTTT. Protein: CASSIQGTGTGNTIYF.

CDR3 loop: CASSFGVGQPQHF. The CDR3 nucleotides read TGTGCCAGCAGCTTCGGGGTCGGGCAGCCCCAGCATTTT. This sequence joins TRBV7-9 and TRBJ1-5; no definite D call. This CDR3 is 13 amino acids long. V was pared by 3 bases and J by 7 bases, with 10 bases between. Germline lookup yields CDR1 SEHNR and CDR2 FQNEAQ (reference sequence).

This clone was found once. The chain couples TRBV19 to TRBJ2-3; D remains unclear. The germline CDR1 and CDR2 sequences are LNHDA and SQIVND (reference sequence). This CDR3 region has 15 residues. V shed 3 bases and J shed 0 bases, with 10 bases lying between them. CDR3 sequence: CASSIGLTSTDTQYF. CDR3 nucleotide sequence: TGTGCCAGTAGTATCGGCCTGACTAGCACAGATACGCAGTATTTT.

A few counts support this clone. The DNA of the CDR3 is TGTGCCAGCAGCCTAGGGGGGGGCACAGATACGCAGTATTTT. This translates into CASSLGGGTDTQYF. The chain uses TRBV3-1 (or the pseudogene TRBV3-2) and TRBJ2-3; a possible D gene is TRBD2 (7 bases). Trimming cost V 4 bases and J 1 base, with 9 bases left between them. The CDR3 spans 14 residues. Germline CDR1 LGHDT, CDR2 YNNKEL (reference sequence).

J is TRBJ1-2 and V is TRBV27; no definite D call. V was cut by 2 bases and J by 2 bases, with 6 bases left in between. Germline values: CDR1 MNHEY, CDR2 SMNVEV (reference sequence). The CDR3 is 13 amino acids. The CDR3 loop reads CASSLTRNYGYTF. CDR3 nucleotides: TGTGCCAGCAGTTTAACCAGGAACTATGGCTACACCTTC.

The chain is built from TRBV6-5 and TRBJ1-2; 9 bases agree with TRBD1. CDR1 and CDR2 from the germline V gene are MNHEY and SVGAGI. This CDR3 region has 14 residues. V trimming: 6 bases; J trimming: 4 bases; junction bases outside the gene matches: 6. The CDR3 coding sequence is TGTGCCAGCAGGAGGACAGGGGACTCCTATGGCTACACCTTC. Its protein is CASRRTGDSYGYTF.

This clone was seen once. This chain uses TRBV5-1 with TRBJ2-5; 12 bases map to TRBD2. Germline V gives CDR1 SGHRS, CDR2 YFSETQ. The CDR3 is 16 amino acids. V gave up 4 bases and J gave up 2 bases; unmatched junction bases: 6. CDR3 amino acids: CASSARLAGAQETQYF. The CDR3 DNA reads TGCGCCAGCAGCGCCCGACTAGCGGGGGCTCAAGAGACCCAGTACTTC.

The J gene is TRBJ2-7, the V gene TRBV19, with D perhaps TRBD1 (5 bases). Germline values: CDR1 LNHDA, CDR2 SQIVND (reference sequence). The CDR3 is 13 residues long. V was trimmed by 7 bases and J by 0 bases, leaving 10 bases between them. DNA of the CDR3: TGTGCCAGTAAGGGGCAGAGCTCCTACGAGCAGTACTTC. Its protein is CASKGQSSYEQYF.

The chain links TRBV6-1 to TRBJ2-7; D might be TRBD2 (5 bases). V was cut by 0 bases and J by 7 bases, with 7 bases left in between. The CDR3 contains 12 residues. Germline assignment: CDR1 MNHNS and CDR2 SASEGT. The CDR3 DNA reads TGTGCCAGCAGTGAAGCCTCGGGGGAGCAGTACTTC. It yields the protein CASSEASGEQYF.

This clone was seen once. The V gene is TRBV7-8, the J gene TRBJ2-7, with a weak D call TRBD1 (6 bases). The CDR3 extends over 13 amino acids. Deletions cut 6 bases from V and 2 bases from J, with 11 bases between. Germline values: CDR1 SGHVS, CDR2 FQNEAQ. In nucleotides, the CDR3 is TGTGCCAGCAGGGGTAGGGGGACCTACGAGCAGTACTTC. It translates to CASRGRGTYEQYF.

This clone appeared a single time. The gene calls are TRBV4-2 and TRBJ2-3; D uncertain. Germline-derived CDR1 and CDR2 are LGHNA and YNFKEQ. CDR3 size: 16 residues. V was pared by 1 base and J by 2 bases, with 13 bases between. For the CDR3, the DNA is TGTGCCAGCAGCCAAGCCGGTGGCGGATTCACAGATACGCAGTATTTT. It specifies CASSQAGGGFTDTQYF.

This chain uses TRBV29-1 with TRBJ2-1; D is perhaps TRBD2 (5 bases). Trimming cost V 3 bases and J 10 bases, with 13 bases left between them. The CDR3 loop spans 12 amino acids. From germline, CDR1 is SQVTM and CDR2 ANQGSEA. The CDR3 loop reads CSVDGKSREQFF. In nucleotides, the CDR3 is TGCAGCGTTGACGGGAAGAGCAGGGAGCAGTTCTTC.

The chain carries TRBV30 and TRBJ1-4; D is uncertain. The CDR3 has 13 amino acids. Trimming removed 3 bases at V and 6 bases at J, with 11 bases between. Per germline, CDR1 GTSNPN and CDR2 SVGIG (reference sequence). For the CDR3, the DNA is TGTGCCTGGAGGTGGCAGGTCCATGAAAAACTGTTTTTT. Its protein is CAWRWQVHEKLFF.

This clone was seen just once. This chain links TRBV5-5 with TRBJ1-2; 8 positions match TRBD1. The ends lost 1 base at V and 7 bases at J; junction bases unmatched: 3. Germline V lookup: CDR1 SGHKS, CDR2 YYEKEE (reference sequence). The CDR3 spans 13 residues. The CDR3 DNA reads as TGTGCCAGCAGCTTGCAGGGGGCGGGTGGCTACACCTTC. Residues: CASSLQGAGGYTF.